This T cell receptor beta chain is drawn from a study of CXCR4 blockade with PD-1 therapy in pancreatic cancer. Study-wide points: Survival did not correlate with tumor clonality, which averaged around 0.14 versus 0.05. Only TCRbeta chains were sequenced here.

As to this clone: What it binds is not known.

Trimming at V came to 5 bases and at J to 6 bases, leaving 7 bases not matched to a gene. The CDR3 runs to 13 residues. Germline CDR1 MGHDK, CDR2 SYGVNS. Only in-frame clones appear in the TCRdb table, and some are missing; sequencing was by immunoSEQ multiplex PCR. The sample has around 1,700 clones, over 30% seen once; the top ten hold over 12%. The sample comprised tumor tissue. The chain has TRBV25-1 and TRBJ2-7, with 7 bases aligning to TRBD1. The origin of this receptor is a human donor with pancreatic ductal adenocarcinoma. The CDR3: CASSTATGTEQYF. CDR3 bases: TGTGCCAGCAGTACTGCGACAGGGACCGAGCAGTACTTC.